A selection of T cell receptor beta chains follows, all from one sample in a study of cytomegalovirus exposure and HLA in healthy donors. Sequencing was performed with immunoSEQ multiplex PCR; in TCRdb, only in-frame clones are kept and a portion is missing. Of over 80,000 clones in the sample, more than 55% were seen once. Source material: PBMCs. These receptors originate from a boy between 10 and 17 years old in good health and CMV-seropositive. CDR3s include the opening cysteine and the closing phenylalanine or tryptophan. Each record gives: clone size, J gene, D gene, V gene, CDR3 protein, CDR3 DNA. The D gene is left open where the match is weak. Clone size is given for some rows only: seen once, a few or many times, or a class if the clone is expanded.

size: once
J: TRBJ1-1
D: -
V: TRBV19
CDR3: CASSIALTAFF
DNA: TGTGCCAGTAGTATTGCCCTAACGGCTTTCTTT

size: -
J: TRBJ1-1
D: -
V: TRBV15
CDR3: CATSRVGEDTEAFF
DNA: TGTGCCACCAGCAGAGTCGGGGAGGACACTGAAGCTTTCTTT

size: -
J: TRBJ2-4
D: TRBD1
V: TRBV18
CDR3: CASSPVVTGDTKNIQYF
DNA: TGTGCCAGCTCACCAGTAGTTACAGGGGACACTAAAAACATTCAGTACTTC

size: -
J: TRBJ2-2
D: -
V: TRBV19
CDR3: CASSTGVTGELFF
DNA: TGTGCCAGTAGTACAGGGGTCACCGGGGAGCTGTTTTTT

size: -
J: TRBJ1-1
D: -
V: TRBV19
CDR3: CASSITLTGNTEAFF
DNA: TGTGCCAGTAGTATAACCCTTACAGGGAACACTGAAGCTTTCTTT

size: -
J: TRBJ2-5
D: TRBD1
V: TRBV5-5
CDR3: CASSTGTGFTQYF
DNA: TGTGCCAGCAGCACGGGGACAGGCTTCACCCAGTACTTC

size: -
J: TRBJ2-7
D: TRBD2
V: TRBV5-1
CDR3: CASRLAGVVGEQYF
DNA: TGCGCCAGCCGGCTAGCGGGGGTTGTGGGCGAGCAGTACTTC

size: once
J: TRBJ1-1
D: -
V: TRBV29-1
CDR3: CSVSSTDQAFF
DNA: TGCAGCGTTTCTTCGACAGACCAAGCTTTCTTT

size: -
J: TRBJ2-2
D: TRBD2
V: TRBV7-3
CDR3: CASSPRLAVNTGELFF
DNA: TGTGCCAGCAGCCCCAGACTAGCGGTAAACACCGGGGAGCTGTTTTTT

size: -
J: TRBJ1-6
D: TRBD1
V: TRBV6-5
CDR3: CASSYGGTGANSPLHF
DNA: TGTGCCAGCAGTTACGGAGGGACAGGGGCTAATTCACCCCTCCACTTT

size: -
J: TRBJ2-6
D: TRBD1
V: TRBV4-3
CDR3: CVSSQNRGLGANVLTF
DNA: TGCGTCAGCAGCCAAAACAGGGGCTTGGGGGCCAACGTCCTGACTTTC

size: -
J: TRBJ2-2
D: TRBD1
V: TRBV5-1
CDR3: CASSLGLGGPNTGELFF
DNA: TGCGCCAGCAGCTTGGGGTTAGGGGGCCCGAACACCGGGGAGCTGTTTTTT

size: once
J: TRBJ2-3
D: TRBD2
V: TRBV27
CDR3: CASRGLAGSTDTQYF
DNA: TGTGCCAGCAGGGGACTAGCGGGCAGCACAGATACGCAGTATTTT

size: -
J: TRBJ1-2
D: -
V: TRBV29-1
CDR3: CSAPGQGNYGYTF
DNA: TGCAGCGCCCCAGGGCAGGGTAACTATGGCTACACCTTC

size: -
J: TRBJ2-3
D: -
V: TRBV5-4
CDR3: CASSLMAVSGFTDTQYF
DNA: TGTGCCAGCAGCTTAATGGCCGTTAGCGGATTCACAGATACGCAGTATTTT

size: -
J: TRBJ2-2
D: -
V: TRBV19
CDR3: CASSIVNRNTGELFF
DNA: TGTGCCAGTAGTATCGTTAACAGAAACACCGGGGAGCTGTTTTTT

size: few
J: TRBJ2-7
D: TRBD1
V: TRBV19
CDR3: CASSRWDSTYEQYF
DNA: TGTGCCAGTAGTCGCTGGGACAGCACCTACGAGCAGTACTTC

size: -
J: TRBJ1-2
D: -
V: TRBV7-6
CDR3: CASSLRGGLANYGYTF
DNA: TGTGCCAGCAGCTTACGGGGTGGTTTAGCTAACTATGGCTACACCTTC

size: few
J: TRBJ2-7
D: TRBD1
V: TRBV7-2
CDR3: CASSRDSYSEQYF
DNA: TGTGCCAGCAGCAGGGACAGCTACTCCGAGCAGTACTTC

size: -
J: TRBJ2-7
D: -
V: TRBV7-3
CDR3: CASSLPGPTREQYF
DNA: TGTGCCAGCAGCTTGCCAGGCCCTACTCGCGAGCAGTACTTC

size: -
J: TRBJ1-2
D: -
V: TRBV15
CDR3: CATSRGGQSSGGGYTF
DNA: TGTGCCACCAGCAGAGGAGGACAGTCTTCAGGAGGTGGCTACACCTTC

size: -
J: TRBJ2-7
D: TRBD1
V: TRBV18
CDR3: CASSPRGQGYEQYF
DNA: TGTGCCAGCTCACCGAGGGGACAGGGGTACGAGCAGTACTTC

size: once
J: TRBJ2-3
D: TRBD2
V: TRBV7-9
CDR3: CASSARLAGGADTQYF
DNA: TGTGCCAGCAGCGCACGACTAGCGGGAGGTGCAGATACGCAGTATTTT

size: -
J: TRBJ2-6
D: -
V: TRBV7-9
CDR3: CASSLQAGANVLTF
DNA: TGTGCCAGCAGCTTACAGGCTGGGGCCAACGTCCTGACTTTC

size: few
J: TRBJ1-2
D: -
V: TRBV5-6
CDR3: CASTSRGHPNGYTF
DNA: TGTGCCAGCACCTCGCGGGGCCATCCAAATGGCTACACCTTC

size: -
J: TRBJ2-1
D: TRBD2
V: TRBV29-1
CDR3: CSVDTSGIYNEQFF
DNA: TGCAGCGTTGACACTAGCGGGATCTACAATGAGCAGTTCTTC

size: -
J: TRBJ2-3
D: -
V: TRBV19
CDR3: CASQTGMADTQYF
DNA: TGTGCCAGTCAAACAGGGATGGCAGATACGCAGTATTTT

size: once
J: TRBJ2-7
D: -
V: TRBV27
CDR3: CASSLKAGNRNEQYF
DNA: TGTGCCAGCAGTTTAAAGGCAGGAAACAGGAACGAGCAGTACTTC

size: -
J: TRBJ1-1
D: -
V: TRBV29-1
CDR3: CSVEGDLNTEAFF
DNA: TGCAGCGTCGAGGGTGATCTAAACACTGAAGCTTTCTTT

size: -
J: TRBJ1-1
D: -
V: TRBV27
CDR3: CASSLAGSNTEAFF
DNA: TGTGCCAGCAGTTTGGCAGGCTCGAACACTGAAGCTTTCTTT